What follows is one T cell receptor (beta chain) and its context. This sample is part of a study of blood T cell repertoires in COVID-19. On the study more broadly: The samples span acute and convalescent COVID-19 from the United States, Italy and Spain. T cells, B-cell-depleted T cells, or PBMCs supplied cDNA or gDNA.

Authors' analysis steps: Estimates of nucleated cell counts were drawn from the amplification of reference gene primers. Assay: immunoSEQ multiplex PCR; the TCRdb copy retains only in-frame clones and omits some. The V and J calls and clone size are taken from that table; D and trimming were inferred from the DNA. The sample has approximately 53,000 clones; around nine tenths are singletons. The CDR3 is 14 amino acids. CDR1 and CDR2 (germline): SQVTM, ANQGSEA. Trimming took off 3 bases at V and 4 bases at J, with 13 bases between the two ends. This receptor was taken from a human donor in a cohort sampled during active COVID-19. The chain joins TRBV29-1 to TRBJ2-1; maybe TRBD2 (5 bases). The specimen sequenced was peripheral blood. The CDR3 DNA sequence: TGCAGCGTTGACGCGGGCGGTACTTACAATGAGCAGTTCTTC. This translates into CSVDAGGTYNEQFF.